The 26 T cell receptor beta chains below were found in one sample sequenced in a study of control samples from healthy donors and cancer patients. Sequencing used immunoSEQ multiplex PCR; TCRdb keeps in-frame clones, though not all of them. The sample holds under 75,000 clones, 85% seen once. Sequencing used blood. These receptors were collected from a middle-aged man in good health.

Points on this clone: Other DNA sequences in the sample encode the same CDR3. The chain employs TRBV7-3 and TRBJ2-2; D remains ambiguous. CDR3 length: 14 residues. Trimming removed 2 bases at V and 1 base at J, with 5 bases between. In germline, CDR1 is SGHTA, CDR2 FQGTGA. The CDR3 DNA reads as TGTGCCAGCAGCTTATTAGGGAACACCGGGGAGCTGTTTTTT. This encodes CASSLLGNTGELFF.

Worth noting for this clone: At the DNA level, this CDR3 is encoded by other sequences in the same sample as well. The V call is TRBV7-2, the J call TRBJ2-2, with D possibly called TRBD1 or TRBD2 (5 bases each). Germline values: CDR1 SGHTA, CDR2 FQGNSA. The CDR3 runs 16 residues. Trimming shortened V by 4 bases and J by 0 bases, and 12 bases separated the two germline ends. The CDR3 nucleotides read TGTGCCAGCAGCTCGTCGAGGGGCACGAACACCGGGGAGCTGTTTTTT. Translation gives CASSSSRGTNTGELFF.

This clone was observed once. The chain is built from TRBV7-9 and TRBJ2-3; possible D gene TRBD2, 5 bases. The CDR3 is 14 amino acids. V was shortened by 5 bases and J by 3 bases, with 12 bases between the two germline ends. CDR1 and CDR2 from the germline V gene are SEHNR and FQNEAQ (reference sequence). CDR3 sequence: CASSAIAYTDTQYF. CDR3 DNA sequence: TGTGCCAGCAGCGCGATAGCGTATACAGATACGCAGTATTTT.

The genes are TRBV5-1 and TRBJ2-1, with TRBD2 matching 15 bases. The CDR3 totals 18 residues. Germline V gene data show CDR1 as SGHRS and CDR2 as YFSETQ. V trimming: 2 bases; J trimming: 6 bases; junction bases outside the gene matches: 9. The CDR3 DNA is TGCGCCAGCAGCTTCGGGACTAGCGGGAGGAGGGTAGGCAATGAGCAGTTCTTC. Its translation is CASSFGTSGRRVGNEQFF.

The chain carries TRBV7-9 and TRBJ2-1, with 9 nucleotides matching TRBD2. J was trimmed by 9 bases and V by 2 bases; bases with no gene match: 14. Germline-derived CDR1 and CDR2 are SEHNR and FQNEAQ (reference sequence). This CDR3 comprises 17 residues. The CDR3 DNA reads TGTGCCAGCAGCTTATCGGGACTAGCCTTTTTTACGGGTGAGCAGTTCTTC. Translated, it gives CASSLSGLAFFTGEQFF. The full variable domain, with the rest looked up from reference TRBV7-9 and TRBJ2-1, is DTGVSQNPRHKITKRGQNVTFRCDPISEHNRLYWYRQTLGQGPEFLTYFQNEAQLEKSRLLSDRFSAERPKGSFSTLEIQRTEQGDSAMYLCASSLSGLAFFTGEQFFGPGTRLTVL.

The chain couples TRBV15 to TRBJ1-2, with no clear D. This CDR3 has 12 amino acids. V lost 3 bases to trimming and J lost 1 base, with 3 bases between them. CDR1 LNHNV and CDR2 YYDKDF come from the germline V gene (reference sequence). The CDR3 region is CATSSDNYGYTF. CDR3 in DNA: TGTGCCACCAGCAGCGATAACTATGGCTACACCTTC.

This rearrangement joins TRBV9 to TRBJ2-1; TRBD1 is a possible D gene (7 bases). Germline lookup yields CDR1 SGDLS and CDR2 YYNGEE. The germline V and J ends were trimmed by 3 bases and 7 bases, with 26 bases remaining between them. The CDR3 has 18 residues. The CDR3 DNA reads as TGTGCCAGCAGCGGTAGCTACCCCCCCCGACCAGGGGGGAATGAGCAGTTCTTC. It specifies CASSGSYPPRPGGNEQFF.

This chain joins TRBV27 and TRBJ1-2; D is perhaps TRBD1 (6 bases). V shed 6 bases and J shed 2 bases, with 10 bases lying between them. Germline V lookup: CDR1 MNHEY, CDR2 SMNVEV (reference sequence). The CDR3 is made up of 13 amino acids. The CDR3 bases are TGTGCCAGCAGAGGACAGACCAACTATGGCTACACCTTC. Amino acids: CASRGQTNYGYTF.

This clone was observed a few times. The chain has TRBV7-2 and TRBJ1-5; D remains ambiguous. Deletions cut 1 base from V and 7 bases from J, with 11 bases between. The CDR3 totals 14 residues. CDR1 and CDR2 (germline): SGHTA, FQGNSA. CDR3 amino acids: CASSLGERRQPQHF. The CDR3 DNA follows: TGTGCCAGCAGCTTAGGGGAGAGGAGGCAGCCCCAGCATTTT.

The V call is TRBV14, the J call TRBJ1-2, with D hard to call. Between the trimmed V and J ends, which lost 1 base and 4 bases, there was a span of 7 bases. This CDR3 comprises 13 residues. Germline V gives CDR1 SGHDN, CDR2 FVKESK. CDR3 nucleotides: TGTGCCAGCAGCCAAGGAGGATTCTATGGCTACACCTTC. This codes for CASSQGGFYGYTF.

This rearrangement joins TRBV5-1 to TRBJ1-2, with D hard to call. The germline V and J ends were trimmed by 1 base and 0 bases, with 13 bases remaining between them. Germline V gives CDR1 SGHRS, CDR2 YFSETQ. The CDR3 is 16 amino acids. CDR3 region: CASSLPTVGANYGYTF. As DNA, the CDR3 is TGCGCCAGCAGCTTGCCTACGGTGGGAGCTAACTATGGCTACACCTTC.

The chain's CDR3 is CASSPWVGANNEQFF. As DNA, the CDR3 is TGTGCCAGCAGCCCCTGGGTGGGGGCAAACAATGAGCAGTTCTTC. The rearrangement joins TRBV7-3 to TRBJ2-1; perhaps TRBD1 as D (6 bases). V shed 5 bases and J shed 5 bases, with 16 bases lying between them. The germline V gene encodes CDR1 SGHTA and CDR2 FQGTGA. There are 15 residues in the CDR3. The variable domain in full, with the rest retrieved from reference TRBV7-3 and TRBJ2-1, is GAGVSQTPSNKVTEKGKYVELRCDPISGHTALYWYRQSLGQGPEFLIYFQGTGAADDSGLPNDRFFAVRPEGSVSTLKIQRTERGDSAVYLCASSPWVGANNEQFFGPGTRLTVL.

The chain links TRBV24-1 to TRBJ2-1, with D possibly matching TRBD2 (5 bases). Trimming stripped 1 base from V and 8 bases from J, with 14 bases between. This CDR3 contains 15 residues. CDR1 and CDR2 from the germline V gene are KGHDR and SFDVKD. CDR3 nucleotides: TGTGCCACCAGTGATTTAAACCCCGGGAACGATGAGCAGTTCTTC. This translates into CATSDLNPGNDEQFF.

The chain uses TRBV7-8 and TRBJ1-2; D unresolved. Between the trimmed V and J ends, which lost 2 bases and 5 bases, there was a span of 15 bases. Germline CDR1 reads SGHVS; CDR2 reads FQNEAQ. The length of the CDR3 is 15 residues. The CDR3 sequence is CASSLLRVPDYGYTF. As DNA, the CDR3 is TGTGCCAGCAGCTTACTCCGGGTCCCGGATTATGGCTACACCTTC.

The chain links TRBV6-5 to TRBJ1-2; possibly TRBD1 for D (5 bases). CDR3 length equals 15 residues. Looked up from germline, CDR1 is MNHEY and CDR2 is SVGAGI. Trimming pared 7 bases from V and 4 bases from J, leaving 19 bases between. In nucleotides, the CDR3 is TGTGCCAGCACCGGACGCGGCACAGGTTCCTATGGCTACACCTTC. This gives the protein CASTGRGTGSYGYTF.

CDR3 amino acids: CASRYRDRVHEQYF. CDR3 nucleotide sequence: TGTGCCAGCAGGTACCGGGACAGGGTTCACGAGCAGTACTTC. The V gene is TRBV2, the J gene TRBJ2-7; TRBD1 aligns across 9 bases. V was clipped by 6 bases and J by 5 bases; unmatched bases: 8. CDR1 and CDR2 from the germline V gene are SNHLY and FYNNEI. The CDR3 has 14 residues.

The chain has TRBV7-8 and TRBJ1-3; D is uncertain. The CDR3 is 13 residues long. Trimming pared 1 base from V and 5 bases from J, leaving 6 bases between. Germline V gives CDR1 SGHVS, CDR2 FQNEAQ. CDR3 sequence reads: CASSLGRRNTIYF. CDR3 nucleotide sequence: TGTGCCAGCAGCTTAGGCAGGCGAAACACCATATATTTT.

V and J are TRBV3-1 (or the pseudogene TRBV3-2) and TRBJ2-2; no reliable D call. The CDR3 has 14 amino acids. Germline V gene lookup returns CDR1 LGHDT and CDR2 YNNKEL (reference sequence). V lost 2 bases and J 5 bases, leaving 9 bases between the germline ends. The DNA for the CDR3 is TGTGCCAGCAGCCAAAGCGACCGAACCGGGGAGCTGTTTTTT. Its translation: CASSQSDRTGELFF.

CDR3 sequence reads: CASSLGDNYGYTF. The CDR3 DNA reads as TGTGCCAGCAGCTTGGGGGACAACTATGGCTACACCTTC. The chain joins TRBV5-4 to TRBJ1-2; a possible D gene is TRBD1 (5 bases). Trimming took 0 bases from V and 2 from J, leaving 5 bases between them. The CDR3 spans 13 residues. CDR1 and CDR2 (germline): SGHNT, YYREEE (reference sequence).

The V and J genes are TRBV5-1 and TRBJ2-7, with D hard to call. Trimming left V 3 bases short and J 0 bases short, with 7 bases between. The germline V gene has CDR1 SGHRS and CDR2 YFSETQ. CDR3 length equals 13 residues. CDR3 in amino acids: CASSSGSSYEQYF. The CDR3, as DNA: TGCGCCAGCAGCTCGGGTAGCTCCTACGAGCAGTACTTC.

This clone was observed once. The CDR3 is CASSVAAGGFYNEQFF. Written as DNA, the CDR3 is TGTGCCAGCAGCGTAGCCGCGGGGGGGTTCTACAATGAGCAGTTCTTC. The chain couples TRBV9 to TRBJ2-1; 9 nucleotides align to TRBD2. The CDR3 runs 16 residues. Germline V gene lookup returns CDR1 SGDLS and CDR2 YYNGEE. V shed 0 bases, J shed 3 bases, and the junction held 4 bases outside the gene matches.

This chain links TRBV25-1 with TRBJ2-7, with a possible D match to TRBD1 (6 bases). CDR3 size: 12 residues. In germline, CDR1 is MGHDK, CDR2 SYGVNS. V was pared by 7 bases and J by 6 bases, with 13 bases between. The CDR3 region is CASNTGYGEQYF. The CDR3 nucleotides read TGTGCCAGCAATACAGGGTATGGCGAGCAGTACTTC.

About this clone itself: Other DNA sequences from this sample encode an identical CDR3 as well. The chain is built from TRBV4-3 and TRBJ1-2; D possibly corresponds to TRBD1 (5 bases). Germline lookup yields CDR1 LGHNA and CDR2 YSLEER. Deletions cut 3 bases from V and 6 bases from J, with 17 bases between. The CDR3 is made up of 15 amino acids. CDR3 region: CASSQGPGTGDGYTF. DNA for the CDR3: TGCGCCAGCAGCCAGGGCCCAGGGACCGGGGATGGCTACACCTTC.

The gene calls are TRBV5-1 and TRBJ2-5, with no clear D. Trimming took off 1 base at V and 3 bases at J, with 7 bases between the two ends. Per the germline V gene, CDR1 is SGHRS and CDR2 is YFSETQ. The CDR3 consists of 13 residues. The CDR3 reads CASSLNVEETQYF. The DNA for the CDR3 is TGCGCCAGCAGCTTGAATGTTGAAGAGACCCAGTACTTC.

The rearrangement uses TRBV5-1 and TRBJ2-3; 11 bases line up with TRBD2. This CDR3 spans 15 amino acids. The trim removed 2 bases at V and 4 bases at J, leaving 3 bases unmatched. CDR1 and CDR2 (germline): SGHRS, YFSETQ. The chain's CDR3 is CASSFSGRAADTQYF. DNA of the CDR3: TGCGCCAGCAGCTTTAGCGGGAGGGCCGCAGATACGCAGTATTTT. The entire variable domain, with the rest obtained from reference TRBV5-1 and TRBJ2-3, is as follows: KAGVTQTPRYLIKTRGQQVTLSCSPISGHRSVSWYQQTPGQGLQFLFEYFSETQRNKGNFPGRFSGRQFSNSRSEMNVSTLELGDSALYLCASSFSGRAADTQYFGPGTRLTVL.

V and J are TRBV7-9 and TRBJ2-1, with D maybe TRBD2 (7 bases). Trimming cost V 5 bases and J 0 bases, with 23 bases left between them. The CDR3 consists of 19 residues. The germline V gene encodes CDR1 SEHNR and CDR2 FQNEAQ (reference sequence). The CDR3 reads CASSRGRGPMESSYNEQFF. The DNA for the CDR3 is TGTGCCAGCAGCCGGGGGCGGGGGCCCATGGAGAGCTCCTACAATGAGCAGTTCTTC.